This T cell receptor beta chain was documented in a study of cytomegalovirus exposure and HLA in healthy donors. Of note for this clone: Its target is unknown.

The PCR was carried out with 60 Vbeta primers and 13 Jbeta primers. Some clones are missing from TCRdb's copy, which holds only in-frame ones; the method was immunoSEQ multiplex PCR. The table lists 100,000 to 150,000 clones, roughly 80% of them singletons, with 1% to 1.5% in the top ten. Overall study results and limits: Later work associated fewer than 20,000 TCR beta sequences with HLA alleles at 0.05 false discovery rate.

Germline V gene sequence: CDR1 SQVTM, CDR2 ANQGSEA. The length of the CDR3 is 16 residues. V lost 4 bases to trimming and J lost 7 bases; unmatched junction nucleotides: 13. The sample was PBMCs. This TCR derives from a boy aged 5-17 years in good health and CMV-seronegative. This rearrangement joins TRBV29-1 to TRBJ1-1, with 12 bases aligning to TRBD1. The DNA of the CDR3 is TGCAGCGTTGGTTTGGCCGGGACAGGGGGCCCGCTTGAAGCTTTCTTT. It codes for CSVGLAGTGGPLEAFF.